This T cell receptor beta chain was found in a study of blood T cell repertoires in COVID-19. The data were produced by immunoSEQ multiplex PCR, yet TCRdb's version contains in-frame clones alone and is incomplete. The table shows under 250,000 clones, with around 84% occurring only once. Trimming removed 6 bases from V and 7 bases from J; junction bases left unmatched: 22. Germline lookup yields CDR1 MDHEN and CDR2 SYDVKM. This CDR3 region has 18 residues. The sample consisted of peripheral blood. The source is a human donor in a cohort sampled during active COVID-19. This chain connects TRBV28 to TRBJ1-2; 8 positions match TRBD1. The CDR3 sequence is CASRRGTAGGPSGGGYTF. CDR3 nucleotide sequence: TGTGCCAGCAGACGCGGGACAGCAGGGGGCCCCTCGGGTGGTGGCTACACCTTC.